This T cell receptor (beta chain) comes out of a study of memory CD4+ T cells and cytomegalovirus serostatus. Across the whole study: Healthy Belgian adult donors included under ten CMV-positive and 24 CMV-negative people. Broader study findings: Of about 150 reported CMV TCRbeta sequences, 55 to 80 were found in memory CD4+ repertoires.

As regards this clone: Its cognate antigen is unknown.

The germline V gene encodes CDR1 SGHDT and CDR2 YYEEEE. V lost 1 base to trimming and J lost 5 bases, with 20 bases between them. CDR3 length: 17 residues. The sort gate was single viable CD3+CD4+CD8-CD45RO+ cells for memory CD4+ T cells. In the original processing: After removing out-of-frame reads, around 2,100,000 distinct TCRbeta sequences remained. Generated by immunoSEQ multiplex PCR, the TCRdb table keeps only in-frame clones and is missing some. For V, J and clone size, that table is used; D and trimming come from the DNA. The table lists around 60,000 clones, 82% of them singletons, with about 0.48% in the top ten.

This TCR derives from an adult in good health and CMV-seronegative. Some clones in this sample may be carry-over from other donors' samples. Input material: memory CD4+ T cells from blood. This sequence joins TRBV5-6 and TRBJ2-3; tentative D call: TRBD2 (5 bases). In nucleotides, the CDR3 is TGTGCCAGCAGCTTGTTAGGCGGCCCAACAGCGGAAGATACGCAGTATTTT. Encoded protein: CASSLLGGPTAEDTQYF.